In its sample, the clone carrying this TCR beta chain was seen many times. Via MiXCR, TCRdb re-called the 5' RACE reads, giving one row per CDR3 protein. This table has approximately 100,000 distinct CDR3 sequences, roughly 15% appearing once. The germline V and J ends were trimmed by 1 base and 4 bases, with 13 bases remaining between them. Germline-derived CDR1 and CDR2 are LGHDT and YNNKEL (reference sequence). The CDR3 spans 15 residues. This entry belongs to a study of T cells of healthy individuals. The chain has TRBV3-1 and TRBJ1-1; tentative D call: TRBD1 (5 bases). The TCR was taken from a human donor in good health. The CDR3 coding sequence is TGTGCCAGCAGCCAAGGGGGCCGATCAGGCACTGAAGCTTTCTTT. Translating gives CASSQGGRSGTEAFF. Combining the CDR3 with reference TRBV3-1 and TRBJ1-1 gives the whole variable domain DTAVSQTPKYLVTQMGNDKSIKCEQNLGHDTMYWYKQDSKKFLKIMFSYNNKELIINETVPNRFSPKSPDKAHLNLHINSLELGDSAVYFCASSQGGRSGTEAFFGQGTRLTVV.